The 20 T cell receptor beta chains presented below share a single source sample, sequenced in a study of blood T cell repertoires in COVID-19. The table came from immunoSEQ multiplex PCR; TCRdb's copy has only in-frame clones and leaves some out. The sample lists around 98,000 clones, approximately 84% occurring once. The sample consisted of peripheral blood. These receptors all come from a woman aged 55-69 years with acute or convalescent COVID-19.

The sample holds one count of this clone. The rearrangement links TRBV27 to TRBJ1-5, with D maybe TRBD1 (5 bases). CDR1 is MNHEY and CDR2 is SMNVEV in the germline V gene (reference sequence). The CDR3 totals 13 residues. The V gene lost 6 bases and the J gene lost 2 bases, with 8 bases spanning the gap. This chain's CDR3 is CASRGRGNQPQHF. The CDR3 nucleotides are TGTGCCAGCAGGGGCAGGGGCAATCAGCCCCAGCATTTT.

V is TRBV5-5 and J is TRBJ1-2, with D maybe TRBD1 (5 bases). The V and J ends lost 5 bases and 3 bases respectively, with 14 bases between them. Germline CDR1 reads SGHKS; CDR2 reads YYEKEE (reference sequence). The CDR3 contains 14 residues. This CDR3 reads CASSPGPRDYGYTF. CDR3 sequence (DNA): TGTGCCAGCAGTCCCGGCCCCAGGGACTATGGCTACACCTTC. The whole variable domain, filled in from reference TRBV5-5 and TRBJ1-2, reads DAGVTQSPTHLIKTRGQQVTLRCSPISGHKSVSWYQQVLGQGPQFIFQYYEKEERGRGNFPDRFSARQFPNYSSELNVNALLLGDSALYLCASSPGPRDYGYTFGSGTRLTVV.

This sequence joins TRBV7-6 and TRBJ2-2; 10 bases line up with TRBD1. The ends lost 0 bases at V and 6 bases at J; junction bases unmatched: 10. Germline values: CDR1 SGHVS, CDR2 FNYEAQ. The CDR3 sequence is 18 residues long. The CDR3 DNA reads TGTGCCAGCAGCTTAGCGTCGAACCGGGACAGGGGATCCGGGGAGCTGTTTTTT. Amino acid sequence: CASSLASNRDRGSGELFF.

The chain recombines TRBV19 with TRBJ1-4, with 7 bases lining up with TRBD1. Germline V lookup: CDR1 LNHDA, CDR2 SQIVND (reference sequence). V dropped 2 bases and J dropped 6; count of bases not matched to a gene: 6. The CDR3 loop spans 15 amino acids. CDR3 loop: CASSITGTEHEKLFF. Written as DNA, the CDR3 is TGTGCCAGTAGTATAACCGGGACAGAACATGAAAAACTGTTTTTT.

The J gene is TRBJ1-2, the V gene TRBV15; D might be TRBD1 (6 bases). CDR1 is LNHNV and CDR2 is YYDKDF in the germline V gene (reference sequence). V dropped 2 bases and J dropped 4 bases, with 11 bases sitting between them. This CDR3 has 14 amino acids. CDR3 DNA sequence: TGTGCCACCAGCAGAAAAGCGGACAGCTATGGCTACACCTTC. Translating it yields CATSRKADSYGYTF.

This clone was seen once. This chain joins TRBV28 and TRBJ1-5, with 8 positions matching TRBD1. V lost 7 bases and J lost 3; bases outside the gene matches: 2. Germline V CDR1 and CDR2: MDHEN, SYDVKM. The CDR3 extends over 13 amino acids. The CDR3 loop is CASKGQVNQPQHF. The CDR3 region has the DNA TGTGCCAGCAAGGGACAGGTCAATCAGCCCCAGCATTTT.

V gene TRBV19 combines with J gene TRBJ2-1; TRBD1 matches at 9 bases. The CDR3 has 18 residues. Unmatched junction bases numbered 10, after V lost 0 bases and J lost 4 bases. Per the germline V gene, CDR1 is LNHDA and CDR2 is SQIVND (reference sequence). The CDR3 reads CASSIDQLGQGYYNEQFF. The CDR3 coding sequence is TGTGCCAGTAGTATAGATCAACTGGGACAGGGATATTACAATGAGCAGTTCTTC.

The rearrangement uses TRBV19 and TRBJ2-5; 9 nucleotides agree with TRBD1. The CDR3 loop spans 16 amino acids. With 5 bases clipped from V and 2 bases from J, the junction kept 9 bases outside the gene matches. Looked up from germline, CDR1 is LNHDA and CDR2 is SQIVND (reference sequence). CDR3: CASSLNPGQGQETQYF. The CDR3 nucleotides are TGTGCCAGTAGTCTTAACCCGGGACAGGGTCAAGAGACCCAGTACTTC.

The rearrangement uses TRBV11-3 and TRBJ2-7, with D hard to call. CDR1 and CDR2 from the germline V gene are SGHNT and YENEEA. V lost 4 bases, J lost 0 bases, and 4 bases lay in between. The CDR3 contains 12 residues. The CDR3 nucleotides are TGTGCCAGCAGCTCTAGCTCCTACGAGCAGTACTTC. Amino acid sequence: CASSSSSYEQYF.

The chain joins TRBV19 to TRBJ1-4, with D possibly TRBD1 on 5 matching bases. Germline loops: CDR1 LNHDA, CDR2 SQIVND (reference sequence). Trimming took off 3 bases at V and 7 bases at J, with 12 bases between the two ends. This CDR3 spans 14 amino acids. For the CDR3, the DNA is TGTGCCAGTAGTATCGGGGGGGGTGGTGAAAAACTGTTTTTT. Protein product: CASSIGGGGEKLFF.

The rearrangement joins TRBV7-3 to TRBJ1-2; the D is unclear. Per the germline V gene, CDR1 is SGHTA and CDR2 is FQGTGA. V was shortened by 5 bases and J by 7 bases, with 17 bases between the two germline ends. CDR3 size: 14 residues. The CDR3 DNA is TGTGCCAGCAGCCCACAGTCACAGCCAGGTGGCTACACCTTC. Amino acids: CASSPQSQPGGYTF.

This clone has a single count. This chain uses TRBV14 with TRBJ2-1; 11 bases fit TRBD1. The CDR3 length is 16 residues. Germline CDR1 reads SGHDN; CDR2 reads FVKESK. After removal of 6 bases from V and 10 bases from J, the junction contained 14 bases not matched to a gene. In nucleotides, the CDR3 is TGTGCCAGCAGACAACCCGGGACAGGGGGTTCGGGGGAGCAGTTCTTC. This encodes CASRQPGTGGSGEQFF.

The chain uses TRBV10-1 and TRBJ2-1; 8 bases fit TRBD2. V was pared by 6 bases and J by 5 bases, with 6 bases of the junction left unmatched. The CDR3 totals 14 residues. Germline V gives CDR1 WNHNN, CDR2 SYGVQD (reference sequence). DNA for the CDR3: TGCGCCAGCAGCCGACTAGCGCCACACAATGAGCAGTTCTTC. This sequence encodes CASSRLAPHNEQFF.

The chain recombines TRBV5-8 with TRBJ1-5; TRBD1 might be the D (6 bases). The CDR3 consists of 16 residues. Germline CDR1 SGHTS, CDR2 YDEGEE. Trimming stripped 0 bases from V and 2 bases from J, with 12 bases between. The DNA for the CDR3 is TGTGCCAGCAGCTTGGTTACAGGGTCGGGCAATCAGCCCCAGCATTTT. Translation: CASSLVTGSGNQPQHF.

The chain couples TRBV6-5 to TRBJ1-2; 8 nucleotides agree with TRBD1. This CDR3 is built from 16 residues. Germline V gene sequence: CDR1 MNHEY, CDR2 SVGAGI. J gave up 3 bases and V 0 bases, and 6 bases lay outside the gene matches. The CDR3 spells CASSYSRVDRDYGYTF. For the CDR3, the DNA is TGTGCCAGCAGTTACTCGAGAGTGGACAGGGACTATGGCTACACCTTC.

This clone was observed a few times. V usage is TRBV7-6 and J usage is TRBJ2-5, with TRBD2 matching 14 bases. V shed 5 bases, J shed 5 bases, and the junction held 10 bases outside the gene matches. The germline gives CDR1 SGHVS, CDR2 FNYEAQ. This CDR3 is 17 amino acids long. The CDR3 loop is CASSRTSGGLLGETQYF. CDR3 DNA sequence: TGTGCCAGCAGCCGGACTAGCGGGGGGCTCTTGGGGGAGACCCAGTACTTC.

The chain carries TRBV11-3 and TRBJ2-2; D unresolved. CDR1 is SGHNT, CDR2 YENEEA, per germline. V was trimmed by 7 bases and J by 5 bases, leaving 17 bases between them. The CDR3 length is 15 residues. The CDR3 DNA reads TGTGCCAGCACCTACAGTATCAGCCCAACCGGGGAGCTGTTTTTT. Translated, it gives CASTYSISPTGELFF.

V usage is TRBV10-1 and J usage is TRBJ1-5, with D possibly TRBD1 on 5 matching bases. The CDR3 contains 17 residues. Germline lookup yields CDR1 WNHNN and CDR2 SYGVQD (reference sequence). V was trimmed by 0 bases and J by 3 bases, leaving 15 bases between them. This chain's CDR3 is CASSESGRVGSNQPQHF. Written as DNA, the CDR3 is TGCGCCAGCAGTGAGTCCGGCAGGGTGGGATCCAATCAGCCCCAGCATTTT.

The J gene is TRBJ1-4, the V gene TRBV7-2, with D perhaps matching TRBD1 (6 bases). Germline V lookup: CDR1 SGHTA, CDR2 FQGNSA. This CDR3 has 14 residues. V gave up 5 bases and J gave up 8 bases, with 15 bases separating them. This chain's CDR3 is CASSRDTATEKLFF. Here the CDR3 DNA reads TGTGCCAGCAGCCGGGACACGGCGACAGAAAAACTGTTTTTT.

The gene calls are TRBV7-9 and TRBJ2-2, with D tentatively TRBD1 (6 bases). The ends were cut back, 11 bases at V and 1 base at J, with 11 bases in the middle. CDR3 length: 13 residues. Germline CDR1 reads SEHNR; CDR2 reads FQNEAQ (reference sequence). The CDR3 DNA sequence: TGTGCCGGCCAACAGGGGAACACCGGGGAGCTGTTTTTT. Amino acid sequence: CAGQQGNTGELFF.